A selection of T cell receptor beta chains follows, all from one sample in a study of OX40 agonist ivuxolimab in advanced cancers. The repertoire was sequenced with immunoSEQ multiplex PCR; TCRdb's copy has only in-frame clones and lacks some. This table holds about 76,000 clones, 85% found once. The specimen was CD4+ or CD8+ T cells sorted from blood, collected in a trial of the OX40 agonist ivuxolimab. Receptor source: an adult with an advanced solid tumor such as melanoma, head and neck, liver or kidney cancer. Both conserved end residues are part of each CDR3. A D gene is named only where the DNA matches it firmly. Clone size is shown for a subset of rows, as once, few, many or a class of expanded clone.

d_gene	abundance	v_gene	j_gene	CDR3nt	CDR3aa
NA	few	TRBV27	TRBJ1-1	TGTGCCAGCAGTTTTCGTGGACGGGCTAGACCGGCTGAAGCTTTCTTT	CASSFRGRARPAEAFF
NA	NA	TRBV9	TRBJ2-1	TGTGCCAGCAGCCCCTCCGCGGGGAAGCAGTTCTTC	CASSPSAGKQFF
TRBD1	NA	TRBV5-6	TRBJ2-7	TGTGCCAGCAGCTGGGGGACAGGGCCCTACGAGCAGTACTTC	CASSWGTGPYEQYF
TRBD1	NA	TRBV7-2	TRBJ2-7	TGTGCCAGCAGCCGGACAGGCGATCTTTCCTACGAGCAGTACTTC	CASSRTGDLSYEQYF
TRBD1	NA	TRBV9	TRBJ1-2	TGTGCCAGCAGCGTAGACCCCGGACAGGGGGACTATGGCTACACCTTC	CASSVDPGQGDYGYTF
NA	NA	TRBV1	TRBJ2-1	TGCACCAGCAGCCATAGAGTCGGCCAGAACTCCTACAATGAGCAGTTCTTC	CTSSHRVGQNSYNEQFF
NA	NA	TRBV7-9	TRBJ1-4	TGTGCCAGCAGCTTAGGGACAGATAATGAAAAACTGTTTTTT	CASSLGTDNEKLFF
TRBD1	NA	TRBV5-4	TRBJ1-2	TGTGCCAGCAGCCCGACGGGACAGGGGGCGCGGAGCTATGGCTACACCTTC	CASSPTGQGARSYGYTF
NA	NA	TRBV6-6	TRBJ1-5	TGTGCCAGCAGTGGACGCTCCAATCAGCCCCAGCATTTT	CASSGRSNQPQHF
NA	NA	TRBV6-6	TRBJ2-2	TGTGCCAGCAGTTACGGGACGGTTAACACCGGGGAGCTGTTTTTT	CASSYGTVNTGELFF
TRBD1	NA	TRBV5-8	TRBJ1-6	TGTGCCAGCTGTAGGGTGGGACAGGGGAATTCACCCCTCCACTTT	CASCRVGQGNSPLHF
NA	NA	TRBV18	TRBJ1-6	TGTGCCAGCTCACCACCGTCAGTAAACTCACCCCTCCACTTT	CASSPPSVNSPLHF
NA	NA	TRBV7-2	TRBJ2-3	TGTGCCAGCAGCTTAGGATCAGGGTCCGGGGGCATTGATACGCAGTATTTT	CASSLGSGSGGIDTQYF
NA	once	TRBV4-1	TRBJ2-5	TGCGCCAGCAGCCAAACTCCACAGAACCAAGAGACCCAGTACTTC	CASSQTPQNQETQYF
TRBD1	NA	TRBV5-4	TRBJ2-7	TGTGCCAGCAGCTCGGCCGGGACAGGGGTCGAGCAGTACTTC	CASSSAGTGVEQYF
NA	few	TRBV6-5	TRBJ1-5	TGTGCCAGCAGACAACAGGGAAATAGCAATCAGCCCCAGCATTTT	CASRQQGNSNQPQHF
TRBD2	NA	TRBV19	TRBJ2-4	TGTGCCAGTAGTATTAGCGGGGGGAAAAACATTCAGTACTTC	CASSISGGKNIQYF
TRBD1	NA	TRBV4-1	TRBJ1-2	TGCGCCAGCAGCCAAGACCCGACAGGGGCTAACTATGGCTACACCTTC	CASSQDPTGANYGYTF
NA	NA	TRBV6-4	TRBJ2-3	TGTGCCAGCAGTGAAACGCACACAGATACGCAGTATTTT	CASSETHTDTQYF
TRBD1	NA	TRBV5-5	TRBJ2-2	TGTGCCAGCAGCCCAGGGACAGGGGGCTACACCGGGGAGCTGTTTTTT	CASSPGTGGYTGELFF
NA	NA	TRBV5-1	TRBJ2-3	TGCGCCAGCAGGGCCCAGACCTTGGGCACAGATACGCAGTATTTT	CASRAQTLGTDTQYF
NA	few	TRBV7-9	TRBJ1-2	TGTGCCAGCAGCCGAACCCCCGGAATCTATGGCTACACCTTC	CASSRTPGIYGYTF
NA	few	TRBV10-2	TRBJ2-7	TGCGCCAGCAGTGAATTAGGACGGAGCTCCTACGAGCAGTACTTC	CASSELGRSSYEQYF
NA	NA	TRBV7-9	TRBJ2-1	TGTGCCAGCAGCTCGCAGGGCTATGAGCAGTTCTTC	CASSSQGYEQFF
NA	NA	TRBV4-2	TRBJ2-4	TGTGCCAGCAGCCAAGACAGGGTGCCCAAAAACATTCAGTACTTC	CASSQDRVPKNIQYF
TRBD1	NA	TRBV19	TRBJ2-5	TGTGCCAGTAGTGTTTCCACAGGGGTCGAGACCCAGTACTTC	CASSVSTGVETQYF
NA	NA	TRBV28	TRBJ2-1	TGTGCCAGCAGCACCCCAGGGAAGGGTGACTACAATGAGCAGTTCTTC	CASSTPGKGDYNEQFF
NA	NA	TRBV7-9	TRBJ1-1	TGTGCCAGCAGCTTAGGCAGGGGCCCGAACACTGAAGCTTTCTTT	CASSLGRGPNTEAFF
TRBD2	NA	TRBV9	TRBJ2-3	TGTGCCAGCAGCAAATTAGCGGGGGGGAGTGGAGATACGCAGTATTTT	CASSKLAGGSGDTQYF
TRBD1	NA	TRBV5-4	TRBJ2-7	TGTGCCAGCAGCTCGGGACAGGGGGCATATGGGGAGCAGTACTTC	CASSSGQGAYGEQYF
NA	NA	TRBV30	TRBJ1-2	NA	CARKQENNYGCTF
NA	NA	TRBV7-9	TRBJ1-1	TGTGCCAGCAGCCTAGGCGGGGTTCACATGAACACTGAAGCTTTCTTT	CASSLGGVHMNTEAFF
NA	medium-sized	TRBV2	TRBJ1-2	TGTGCCAGCAGTGTGACTCGCGGCTACACCTTC	CASSVTRGYTF
TRBD2	once	TRBV14	TRBJ2-1	TGTGCCAGCAGCCCCACCAGCGGGGGAGACAATGAGCAGTTCTTC	CASSPTSGGDNEQFF